This T cell receptor beta chain stems from a study of blood T cell repertoires in COVID-19. Across the study: PBMCs, B-cell-depleted T cells, or T cells were the source of the cDNA or gDNA that made up the material.

Turning to this clone: The sample carries other DNA sequences with the same CDR3.

The CDR3 covers 18 residues. Germline assignment: CDR1 LNHNV and CDR2 YYDKDF (reference sequence). The V and J ends lost 3 bases and 3 bases respectively, with 23 bases between them. Authors' analysis steps: Amplification from reference gene primers served as the basis for estimated nucleated cell counts. Clones were read by immunoSEQ multiplex PCR, and TCRdb kept only the in-frame ones, dropping some. V and J calls and clone size are those listed in that table; D and trimming were worked out from the DNA. The table has some 59,000 clones, about 78% seen once; the top ten hold 20% to 25%. The chain joins TRBV15 to TRBJ2-5, with D possibly TRBD1 on 6 matching bases. Material: peripheral blood. This receptor was taken from a man older than 75 with active or convalescent COVID-19. This CDR3 is CATSSYRLGTFLKETQYF. The CDR3 DNA follows: TGTGCCACCAGCAGTTATCGACTTGGGACATTCTTGAAAGAGACCCAGTACTTC.